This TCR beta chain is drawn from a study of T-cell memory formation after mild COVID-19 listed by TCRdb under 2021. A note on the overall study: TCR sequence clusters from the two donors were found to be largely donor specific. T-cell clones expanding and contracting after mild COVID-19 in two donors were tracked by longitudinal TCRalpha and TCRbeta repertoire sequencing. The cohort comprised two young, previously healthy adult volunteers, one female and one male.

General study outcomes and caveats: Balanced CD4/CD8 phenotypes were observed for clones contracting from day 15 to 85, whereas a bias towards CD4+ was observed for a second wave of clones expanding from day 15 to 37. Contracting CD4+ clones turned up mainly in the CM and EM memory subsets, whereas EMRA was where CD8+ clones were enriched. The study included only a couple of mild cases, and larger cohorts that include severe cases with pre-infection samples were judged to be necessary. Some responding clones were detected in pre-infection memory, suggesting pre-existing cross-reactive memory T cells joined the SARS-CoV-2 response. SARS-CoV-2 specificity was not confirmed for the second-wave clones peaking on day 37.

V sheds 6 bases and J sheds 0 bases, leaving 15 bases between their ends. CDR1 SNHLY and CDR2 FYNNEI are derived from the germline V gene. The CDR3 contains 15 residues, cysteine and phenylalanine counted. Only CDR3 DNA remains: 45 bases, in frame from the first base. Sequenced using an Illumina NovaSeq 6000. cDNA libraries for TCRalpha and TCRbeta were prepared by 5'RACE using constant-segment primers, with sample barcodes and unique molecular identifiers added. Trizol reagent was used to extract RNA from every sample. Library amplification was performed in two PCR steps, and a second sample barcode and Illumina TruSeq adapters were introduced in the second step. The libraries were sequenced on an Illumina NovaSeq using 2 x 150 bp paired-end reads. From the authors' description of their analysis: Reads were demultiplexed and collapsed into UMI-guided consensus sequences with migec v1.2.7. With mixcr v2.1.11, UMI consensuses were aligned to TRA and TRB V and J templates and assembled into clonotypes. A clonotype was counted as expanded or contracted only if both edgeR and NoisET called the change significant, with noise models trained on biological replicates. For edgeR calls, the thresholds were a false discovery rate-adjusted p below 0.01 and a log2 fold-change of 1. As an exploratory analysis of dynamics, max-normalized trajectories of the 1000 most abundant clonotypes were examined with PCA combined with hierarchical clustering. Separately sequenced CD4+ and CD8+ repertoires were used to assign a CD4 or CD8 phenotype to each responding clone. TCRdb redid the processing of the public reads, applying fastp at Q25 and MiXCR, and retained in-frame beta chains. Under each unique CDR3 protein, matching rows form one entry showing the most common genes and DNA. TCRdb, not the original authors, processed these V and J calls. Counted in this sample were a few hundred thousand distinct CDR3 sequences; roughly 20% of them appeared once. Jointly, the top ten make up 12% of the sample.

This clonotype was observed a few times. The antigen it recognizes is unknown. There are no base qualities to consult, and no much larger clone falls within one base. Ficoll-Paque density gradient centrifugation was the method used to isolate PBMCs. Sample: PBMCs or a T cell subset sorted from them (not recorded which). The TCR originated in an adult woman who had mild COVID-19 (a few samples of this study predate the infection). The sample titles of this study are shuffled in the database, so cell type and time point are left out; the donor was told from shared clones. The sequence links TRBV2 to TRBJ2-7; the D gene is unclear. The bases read TGTGCCAGCAGGGTTCACGAGTTAGTCTCCTACGAGCAGTACTTC. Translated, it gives CASRVHELVSYEQYF.